This T cell receptor (beta chain) was captured by sequencing in a study of T cell changes during pregnancy in multiple sclerosis. Generated by immunoSEQ multiplex PCR, the TCRdb table keeps only in-frame clones and is missing some. The table has around 8,400 clones, around 86% seen once; the top ten hold around 5.3%. CDR3 size: 18 residues. V dropped 4 bases and J dropped 2; count of bases not matched to a gene: 8. From germline, CDR1 is LNHDA and CDR2 SQIVND (reference sequence). Sequenced material: CD8+ T cells from peripheral blood mononuclear cells, taken in the first trimester of pregnancy. J is TRBJ2-1 and V is TRBV19; 13 bases align to TRBD2. This receptor was identified in a female donor in good health, enrolled as a control in a pregnancy study. The CDR3 coding sequence is TGTGCCAGTAGTACAACTAGCGGGGGGGCCAGTCCCTACAATGAGCAGTTCTTC. Translating gives CASSTTSGGASPYNEQFF.